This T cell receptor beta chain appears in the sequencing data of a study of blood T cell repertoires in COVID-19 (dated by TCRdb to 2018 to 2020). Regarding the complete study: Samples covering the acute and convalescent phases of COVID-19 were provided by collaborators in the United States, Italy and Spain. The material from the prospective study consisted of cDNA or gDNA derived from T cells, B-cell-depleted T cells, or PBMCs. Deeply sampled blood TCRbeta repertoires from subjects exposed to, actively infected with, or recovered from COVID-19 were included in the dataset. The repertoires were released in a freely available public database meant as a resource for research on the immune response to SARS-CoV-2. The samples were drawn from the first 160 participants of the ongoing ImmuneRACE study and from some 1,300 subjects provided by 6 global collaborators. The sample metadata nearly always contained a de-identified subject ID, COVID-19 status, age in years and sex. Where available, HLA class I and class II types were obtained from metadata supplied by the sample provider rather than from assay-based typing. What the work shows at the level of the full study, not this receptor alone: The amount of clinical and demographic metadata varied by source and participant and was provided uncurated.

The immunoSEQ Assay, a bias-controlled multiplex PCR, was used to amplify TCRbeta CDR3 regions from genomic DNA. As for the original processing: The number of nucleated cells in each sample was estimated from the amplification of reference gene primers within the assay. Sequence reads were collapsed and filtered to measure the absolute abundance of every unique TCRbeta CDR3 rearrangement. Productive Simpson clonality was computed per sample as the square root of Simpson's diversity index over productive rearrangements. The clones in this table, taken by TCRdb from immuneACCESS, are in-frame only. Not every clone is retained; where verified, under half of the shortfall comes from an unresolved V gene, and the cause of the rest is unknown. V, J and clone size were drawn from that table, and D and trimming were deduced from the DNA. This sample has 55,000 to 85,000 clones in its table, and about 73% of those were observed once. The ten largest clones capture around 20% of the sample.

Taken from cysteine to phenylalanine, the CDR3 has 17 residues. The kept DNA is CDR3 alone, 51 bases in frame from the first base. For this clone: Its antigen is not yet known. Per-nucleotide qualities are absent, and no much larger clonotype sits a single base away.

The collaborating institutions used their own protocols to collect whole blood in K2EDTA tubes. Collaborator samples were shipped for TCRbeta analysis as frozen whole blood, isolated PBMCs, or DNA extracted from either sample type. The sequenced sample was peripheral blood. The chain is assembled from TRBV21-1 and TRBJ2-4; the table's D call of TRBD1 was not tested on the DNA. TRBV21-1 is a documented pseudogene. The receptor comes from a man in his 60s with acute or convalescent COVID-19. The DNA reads TGTGCCAGCACGACGGACAGGGGCGAGTTTACCAAAAACATTCAGTACTTC. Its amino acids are CASTTDRGEFTKNIQYF.